A selection of T cell receptor beta chains follows, all from one sample in a study of blood T cell repertoires in COVID-19. Sequenced by immunoSEQ multiplex PCR; TCRdb stores in-frame clones only, minus some. The sample shows 120,000 or so clones, 88% of them seen only once. Material: peripheral blood. Source of these receptors: a man aged 50-59 years with acute or convalescent COVID-19. The CDR3 runs from the conserved cysteine through the conserved F or W. The order of the fields is V gene, clone size, D gene, J gene, CDR3 DNA, CDR3 protein. A D gene is named only where the DNA matches it firmly. Size tells how often a clone was seen (once, few, many) or the class of an expanded clone, and some rows leave it out.

V gene: TRBV18; clone size: .; D gene: TRBD1; J gene: TRBJ2-5; CDR3 DNA: TGTGCCAGCTCACCGACAGGGCAAGAGACCCAGTACTTC; CDR3 protein: CASSPTGQETQYF
V gene: TRBV2; clone size: .; D gene: .; J gene: TRBJ1-4; CDR3 DNA: TGTGCCAGCAGTGAATCGGGGACAACTAATGAAAAACTGTTTTTT; CDR3 protein: CASSESGTTNEKLFF
V gene: TRBV30; clone size: .; D gene: .; J gene: TRBJ2-7; CDR3 DNA: TGTGCCTGGAGTGTATCTGCGACTAGTACCGAGCAGTACTTC; CDR3 protein: CAWSVSATSTEQYF
V gene: TRBV19; clone size: .; D gene: .; J gene: TRBJ2-2; CDR3 DNA: TGTGCCAGTACGAAGGGACAGAACACCGGGGAGCTGTTTTTT; CDR3 protein: CASTKGQNTGELFF
V gene: TRBV27; clone size: .; D gene: .; J gene: TRBJ1-2; CDR3 DNA: TGTGCCAGCAGTTTATATGGGGCTCTTGGGGCAGACACCAAACGACGCAACTATGGCTACACCTTC; CDR3 protein: CASSLYGALGADTKRRNYGYTF
V gene: TRBV7-9; clone size: .; D gene: TRBD2; J gene: TRBJ2-7; CDR3 DNA: TGTGCCAGCAGCTTACCGGGACTAGAGCCATCCTACGAGCAGTACTTC; CDR3 protein: CASSLPGLEPSYEQYF
V gene: TRBV30; clone size: .; D gene: .; J gene: TRBJ1-5; CDR3 DNA: TGTGCCTGGAGGGGACATGGGGAAAATCAGCCCCAGCATTTT; CDR3 protein: CAWRGHGENQPQHF
V gene: TRBV19; clone size: .; D gene: TRBD2; J gene: TRBJ2-1; CDR3 DNA: TGTGCCAGTAGTGAACTAGCGGGAGGTTACAATGAGCAGTTCTTC; CDR3 protein: CASSELAGGYNEQFF
V gene: TRBV30; clone size: .; D gene: .; J gene: TRBJ1-2; CDR3 DNA: TGTGCCTGGAGTGTCGGTCTAGCGGGAGGGAACTATGGCTACACCTTC; CDR3 protein: CAWSVGLAGGNYGYTF
V gene: TRBV27; clone size: once; D gene: .; J gene: TRBJ1-1; CDR3 DNA: TGTGCCAGCAGTTCGGGGTACACTGAAGCTTTCTTT; CDR3 protein: CASSSGYTEAFF
V gene: TRBV4-3; clone size: .; D gene: .; J gene: TRBJ1-2; CDR3 DNA: TGCGCCAGCAGCCAACTGATAAACTCTGGCTACACCTTC; CDR3 protein: CASSQLINSGYTF
V gene: TRBV29-1; clone size: .; D gene: .; J gene: TRBJ2-7; CDR3 DNA: TGCAGCGTTGAAGATCCGGGCGAGCAGTACTTC; CDR3 protein: CSVEDPGEQYF
V gene: TRBV15; clone size: .; D gene: TRBD1; J gene: TRBJ2-5; CDR3 DNA: TGTGCCACCAGCAGAGAGGGGACAGCCCTCCAAGAGACCCAGTACTTC; CDR3 protein: CATSREGTALQETQYF
V gene: TRBV2; clone size: .; D gene: TRBD1; J gene: TRBJ2-1; CDR3 DNA: TGTGCCAGCAGTTCAACCGGGACAGGGTACAATGAGCAGTTCTTC; CDR3 protein: CASSSTGTGYNEQFF
V gene: TRBV2; clone size: .; D gene: .; J gene: TRBJ2-5; CDR3 DNA: TGTGCCAGCAGTGTAAACCAAGAGACCCAGTACTTC; CDR3 protein: CASSVNQETQYF
V gene: TRBV29-1; clone size: .; D gene: TRBD1; J gene: TRBJ1-1; CDR3 DNA: TGCAGCGTAAACAGGGGATTGAACACTGAAGCTTTCTTT; CDR3 protein: CSVNRGLNTEAFF
V gene: TRBV6-6; clone size: .; D gene: .; J gene: TRBJ1-2; CDR3 DNA: TGTGCCAGCAGCCCGGGACACTTCTATGGCTACACCTTC; CDR3 protein: CASSPGHFYGYTF
V gene: TRBV7-6; clone size: .; D gene: TRBD2; J gene: TRBJ2-5; CDR3 DNA: TGTGCCAGCAGCTTAAGGGGTGGGACTAGCGGGATTCTGGAGACCCAGTACTTC; CDR3 protein: CASSLRGGTSGILETQYF
V gene: TRBV10-1; clone size: .; D gene: TRBD1; J gene: TRBJ1-2; CDR3 DNA: TGCGCCAGCAGTGGATTGACAGGGGATGGCTACACCTTC; CDR3 protein: CASSGLTGDGYTF
V gene: TRBV4-3; clone size: .; D gene: .; J gene: TRBJ2-5; CDR3 DNA: TGCGCCAGCAGCCAAGAGTGGAGGGGGCCGGCCCAAGAGACCCAGTACTTC; CDR3 protein: CASSQEWRGPAQETQYF
V gene: TRBV11-3; clone size: few; D gene: .; J gene: TRBJ2-2; CDR3 DNA: TGTGCCAGCCAGGGTGACACCGGGGAGCTGTTTTTT; CDR3 protein: CASQGDTGELFF
V gene: TRBV21-1; clone size: .; D gene: .; J gene: TRBJ2-7; CDR3 DNA: TGTGCCAGCAGCAAAGCGGGCTGGACAGGGTCCCTTTACGAGCAGTACTTC; CDR3 protein: CASSKAGWTGSLYEQYF
V gene: TRBV7-6; clone size: .; D gene: .; J gene: TRBJ2-2; CDR3 DNA: TGTGCCAGCAGCTCATTAACTGGAGTAGACACCGGGGAGCTGTTTTTT; CDR3 protein: CASSSLTGVDTGELFF
V gene: TRBV2; clone size: .; D gene: .; J gene: TRBJ1-3; CDR3 DNA: TGTGCCAGCAGCAGAACAGGGAGTACAAACACCATATATTTT; CDR3 protein: CASSRTGSTNTIYF
V gene: TRBV5-1; clone size: many; D gene: .; J gene: TRBJ2-7; CDR3 DNA: TGCGCCAGCAGCTTCCGGACTCTCGACGAGCAGTACTTC; CDR3 protein: CASSFRTLDEQYF
V gene: TRBV28; clone size: .; D gene: TRBD1; J gene: TRBJ1-2; CDR3 DNA: TGTGCCAGCAGTTTCCCGGGACAGGGGACCCCCTATGGCTACACCTTC; CDR3 protein: CASSFPGQGTPYGYTF
V gene: TRBV9; clone size: .; D gene: TRBD1; J gene: TRBJ2-5; CDR3 DNA: TGTGCCAGCAGCGTAGGCAGGGGGAAAGGGGAGACCCAGTACTTC; CDR3 protein: CASSVGRGKGETQYF
V gene: TRBV5-1; clone size: few; D gene: TRBD1; J gene: TRBJ1-3; CDR3 DNA: TGCGCCAGCAGCTTGGACGGGACAGCATCTGGAAACACCATATATTTT; CDR3 protein: CASSLDGTASGNTIYF
V gene: TRBV25-1; clone size: few; D gene: .; J gene: TRBJ2-5; CDR3 DNA: TGTGCCAGCAGTGAATCCGAGCGGCGTTTGTACTTC; CDR3 protein: CASSESERRLYF
V gene: TRBV21-1; clone size: .; D gene: .; J gene: TRBJ1-1; CDR3 DNA: TGTGCCAGCAGCAAAGTACGGGACAGGGGGCCGGACACTGAAGCTTTCTTT; CDR3 protein: CASSKVRDRGPDTEAFF
V gene: TRBV9; clone size: few; D gene: .; J gene: TRBJ2-3; CDR3 DNA: TGTGCCAGCAGCCAGTCATGGGGGCCCGGTACGCAGTATTTT; CDR3 protein: CASSQSWGPGTQYF
V gene: TRBV29-1; clone size: .; D gene: .; J gene: TRBJ2-2; CDR3 DNA: TGCAGCGTTGAGTCAGGGACTTCAAACACCGGGGAGCTGTTTTTT; CDR3 protein: CSVESGTSNTGELFF